The rows below give T cell receptor beta chains drawn from one sample of a study of breast tumors, draining lymph nodes, adjacent tissues. TCRdb passed the multiplex PCR reads through MiXCR, listing each CDR3 protein once. The repertoire holds some 19,000 distinct CDR3 sequences, with approximately 49% as singletons. Sequenced material: breast tumor tissue. These receptors all stem from a female donor with breast cancer. Some clones in this sample may be carry-over from other donors' samples. CDR3s include the opening cysteine and the closing phenylalanine or tryptophan. The D gene is left open where the match is weak. The size of a clone is reported for some rows only, either as once, few or many, or as a class for expanded clones.

V gene,J gene,clone size,D gene,CDR3 DNA,CDR3 protein
TRBV5-6,TRBJ2-5,many,NA,TGTGCTAGCAAGGGGGAGACCCAGTACTTC,CASKGETQYF
TRBV20-1,TRBJ2-3,NA,NA,TGCAGTGGAGAAGGGGGGAGCACAGATACGCAGTATTTT,CSGEGGSTDTQYF
TRBV5-1,TRBJ2-1,NA,TRBD2,TGCGCCAGCAGCTCGGCTGCGGGGGGCTACAATGAGCAGTTCTTC,CASSSAAGGYNEQFF
TRBV27,TRBJ2-1,NA,NA,TGTGCCAGCAGTACCCGTGTGAGGGCCCTTAATGAGCAGTTCTTC,CASSTRVRALNEQFF
TRBV20-1,TRBJ2-3,NA,TRBD2,TGCAGTGCCCTATTCGGGACTAGCGTGTCAGATACGCAGTATTTT,CSALFGTSVSDTQYF
TRBV5-1,TRBJ2-3,many,TRBD2,TGCGCCAGCATGGCTAGCGGCCACACAGATACGCAGTATTTT,CASMASGHTDTQYF
TRBV20-1,TRBJ1-5,NA,NA,TGCAGTGCCCGGGGGTCGATCAATCAGCCCCAGCATTTT,CSARGSINQPQHF
TRBV5-6,TRBJ2-7,many,NA,TGTGTCAGCAGCTACTCCGGGACCACCTACGAGCAGTACTTC,CVSSYSGTTYEQYF
TRBV7-2,TRBJ2-1,many,NA,TGTGCCAGCAGCTCCCCTAGGGGGAGCTCCTACAATGAGCAGTTCTTC,CASSSPRGSSYNEQFF
TRBV7-2,TRBJ2-7,medium-sized,NA,TGTGCCAGCAGCTTATCCGGCGGCAATGCTCTTTACGAGCAGTACTTC,CASSLSGGNALYEQYF
TRBV7-2,TRBJ2-7,NA,TRBD1,TGTGCCAGCAGCTTAGGGGGACAGGGGAAATACGGGCAGTACTTC,CASSLGGQGKYGQYF
TRBV6-1,TRBJ2-7,NA,TRBD2,TGTGCCAGCAAAATCTGGGCTAGCGGGAGCTCCTACGAGCAGTACTTC,CASKIWASGSSYEQYF
TRBV20-1,TRBJ1-6,NA,NA,TGCAGTGCTATAGCCGGAGGGTATTCACCCCTCCACTTT,CSAIAGGYSPLHF
TRBV20-1,TRBJ2-5,NA,NA,TGCAGTGCTAGAGAACAGCTCTCCTATACCAATCAGCCCCAGTACTTC,CSAREQLSYTNQPQYF
TRBV10-3,TRBJ2-7,NA,TRBD2,TGTGCCATCAGTGAGTCGATTAGCGGGAGCGACGAGCAGTACTTC,CAISESISGSDEQYF
TRBV24-1,TRBJ1-5,NA,TRBD1,TGTGCCACCAGTGACTCCCTACCGGGACAGGGGGCGCGACAGCCCCAGCATTTT,CATSDSLPGQGARQPQHF
TRBV4-2,TRBJ2-7,few,TRBD2,TGTGCCAGCAGCCAAGATGGGACTAGCGGGCTCGAGCAGTACTTC,CASSQDGTSGLEQYF
TRBV2,TRBJ2-5,many,TRBD1,TGTGCCAGCACCGCTCCGGGACAGGGGGGCCAAGAGACCCAGTACTTC,CASTAPGQGGQETQYF
TRBV7-3,TRBJ2-7,medium-sized,NA,TGTGCCAGCAGCTTCGAGGGCTGTTACGAGCAGTACTTC,CASSFEGCYEQYF
TRBV9,TRBJ2-7,NA,NA,TGTGCCAGCAGCGTAGAGGGGACCTCAAACGAGCAGTACTTC,CASSVEGTSNEQYF
TRBV6-1,TRBJ2-7,many,TRBD2,TGTGCCAGCAGACTGGCGGGAGCGGAGTACGAGCAGTACTTC,CASRLAGAEYEQYF
TRBV24-1,TRBJ2-1,NA,TRBD1,TGTGCCACCAGTGATCTTACCGGGACAGGGATCTACAATGAGCAGTTCTTC,CATSDLTGTGIYNEQFF
TRBV4-3,TRBJ1-2,few,NA,TGCGCCAGCAGCCACTTCTCGAACAGGGACGGCTATGGCTACACCTTC,CASSHFSNRDGYGYTF
TRBV6-5,TRBJ1-6,NA,TRBD1,TGTGCCAGCAGTTACTCAGGGACAGGGTTCATCTTAGGTTCACCCCTCCACTTT,CASSYSGTGFILGSPLHF
TRBV24-1,TRBJ1-4,once,NA,TGTGCCACCAGTGATTCCCGACGGGACCAGGAACTGTTTTTT,CATSDSRRDQELFF
TRBV3-1,TRBJ1-2,NA,TRBD1,TGCGCCAGCAGCCGAGACAACCGGGACAGATCCTTC,CASSRDNRDRSF
TRBV5-6,TRBJ2-1,NA,NA,TGTGCCAGCACCTTCCAGCGGGTCCGCTTCAGCGAGCAGTTCTTC,CASTFQRVRFSEQFF
TRBV6-1,TRBJ1-4,NA,TRBD1,TGTGCCAGCAGTGAAGCGCAGGGGGAAGTGTTTTTT,CASSEAQGEVFF
TRBV6-5,TRBJ2-7,many,NA,TGTGCCAGCAGTTACTCGAGGGGTAGCGCGACCTCCTACGAGCAGTACTTC,CASSYSRGSATSYEQYF
TRBV18,TRBJ1-2,many,TRBD1,TGTGCCAGCTCACCCTTCGGGGCAGGGGGGAACTATGGCTACACCTTC,CASSPFGAGGNYGYTF
TRBV12-3/TRBV12-4,TRBJ2-1,many,NA,TGTGCCAGCAGTTTGAGAGGGTTGGGGGAGCAGTTCTTC,CASSLRGLGEQFF
TRBV7-2,TRBJ1-6,NA,NA,TGTGCCAGCAGCTTAGAGGGCAGGACGAGACGTTCACCCCTCCACTTT,CASSLEGRTRRSPLHF
TRBV5-5,TRBJ2-1,once,TRBD2,TGTGCCAGCAGCTTGGGGACTAGCGGTAACAATGAGCAGTTCTTC,CASSLGTSGNNEQFF
TRBV29-1,TRBJ2-1,medium-sized,NA,TGCAGCGTTGGGCTGGGGGCATCCTCCTACAATGAGCAGTTCTTC,CSVGLGASSYNEQFF
TRBV19,TRBJ1-6,NA,NA,TGTGCCAGTAATAGGGACACTTATAATTCACCCCTCCACTTT,CASNRDTYNSPLHF
TRBV3-1,TRBJ1-4,many,NA,TGTGCCAGCAGCAAAAGGGGCTCTAATGAAAAACTGTTTTTT,CASSKRGSNEKLFF
TRBV19,TRBJ1-5,many,TRBD1,TGTGCCAGTAGTATACGGACAGGGGGCATTCAGCCCCAGCATTTT,CASSIRTGGIQPQHF
TRBV27,TRBJ2-1,many,TRBD2,TGTGCCAGCAGTTTATTAGCGGGAGTAAACAATGAGCAGTTCTTC,CASSLLAGVNNEQFF
TRBV29-1,TRBJ2-2,NA,NA,TGCAGCGTGACAGGCCGGACCGGGGAGCTGTTTTTT,CSVTGRTGELFF
TRBV5-5,TRBJ2-1,medium-sized,TRBD2,TGTGCCAGCACCGTAACTAGCGGGACAGCCTCCTACAATGAGCAGTTCTTC,CASTVTSGTASYNEQFF
TRBV7-2,TRBJ2-1,NA,NA,TGTGCCAGCAGCCATGAGGGGGATCAATACAATGAGCAGTTCTTC,CASSHEGDQYNEQFF
TRBV4-3,TRBJ2-3,many,NA,TGCGCCAGCAGCCAAGTGTTTGGGGGCGGCACAGATACGCAGTATTTT,CASSQVFGGGTDTQYF
TRBV6-5,TRBJ1-6,many,TRBD1,TGTGCCAGCAGTCCGGGACAGGGGGTTTCACCCCTCCACTTT,CASSPGQGVSPLHF
TRBV27,TRBJ1-6,NA,NA,NA,CASSLNGRVLRAGNSPLHF